This T cell receptor beta chain was sequenced for a study of blood T cell repertoires in COVID-19. As for the study in general: Donors in the United States, Italy and Spain gave samples during acute or convalescent COVID-19. PBMCs, B-cell-depleted T cells, or T cells were the source of the cDNA or gDNA that made up the material.

Per the original methods: Estimation of nucleated cell counts was performed using reference gene primer amplification. The assay was immunoSEQ multiplex PCR, and TCRdb's table has in-frame clones only and misses some. The DNA gave D and trimming, while V, J and clone size come from that table. Of some 130,000 clones listed, 79% are singletons. This CDR3 has 11 amino acids. The germline gives CDR1 SGHVS, CDR2 FNYEAQ. The V end lost 5 bases, the J end lost 3 bases, and 5 bases lay between the germline ends. The source is a man aged 55 to 70 with acute or convalescent COVID-19. This rearrangement joins TRBV7-6 to TRBJ2-7; D gene ambiguous. The sequenced sample was peripheral blood. CDR3 in amino acids: CASSPVYEQYF. The CDR3 DNA is TGTGCCAGCAGCCCAGTCTACGAGCAGTACTTC.